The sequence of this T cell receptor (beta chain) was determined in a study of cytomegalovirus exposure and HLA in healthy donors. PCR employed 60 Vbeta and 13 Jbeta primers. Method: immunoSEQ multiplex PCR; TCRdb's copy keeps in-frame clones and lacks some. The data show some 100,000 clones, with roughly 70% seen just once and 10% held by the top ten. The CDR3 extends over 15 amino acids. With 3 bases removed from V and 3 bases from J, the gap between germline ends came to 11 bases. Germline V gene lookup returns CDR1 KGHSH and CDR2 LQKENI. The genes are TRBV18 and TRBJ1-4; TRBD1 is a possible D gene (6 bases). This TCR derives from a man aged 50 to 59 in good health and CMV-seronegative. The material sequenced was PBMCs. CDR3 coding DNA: TGTGCCAGCTCACCCACAGGGCTCCCTAATGAAAAACTGTTTTTT. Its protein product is CASSPTGLPNEKLFF.